Listed below are T cell receptor beta chains from one sample, sequenced in a study of Graves' ophthalmopathy and Graves' hyperthyroidism. One entry per CDR3 protein, called by TCRdb with MiXCR from the multiplex PCR reads. The sample lists about 390,000 distinct CDR3 sequences, roughly a sixth seen once, with roughly 2.4% in the top ten. Sequenced sample: peripheral blood. The receptors here all came from an adult woman with stable Graves' hyperthyroidism. Each CDR3 is given with its conserved first and last residue. A D gene is named only where the DNA matches it firmly. Not all rows give a size; the values are once, few, many and, for expanded clones, a class.

abundance	v_gene	d_gene	j_gene	CDR3aa	CDR3nt
-	TRBV9	TRBD1	TRBJ2-7	CASSVSGTGVEQYF	TGTGCCAGCAGCGTATCCGGGACAGGGGTCGAGCAGTACTTC
many	TRBV7-2	TRBD1	TRBJ2-7	CASSFFLGTGYEQYF	TGTGCCAGCAGCTTCTTCTTAGGGACAGGCTACGAGCAGTACTTC
once	TRBV6-2/TRBV6-3	TRBD1	TRBJ1-2	CASGGGDRGNYGYTF	TGTGCCAGCGGAGGTGGTGACAGGGGGAACTATGGCTACACCTTC
few	TRBV20-1	-	TRBJ2-6	CSARDFLFGGSGANVLTF	TGCAGTGCTAGAGACTTCCTTTTCGGGGGCTCTGGGGCCAACGTCCTGACTTTC
-	TRBV7-9	-	TRBJ2-7	CASSDYWGSYEQYF	TGTGCCAGCAGCGACTACTGGGGGTCCTACGAGCAGTACTTC
many	TRBV6-2/TRBV6-3	-	TRBJ2-3	CASSYVPTDTQYF	TGTGCCAGCAGTTACGTTCCCACAGATACGCAGTATTTT
-	TRBV3-1	TRBD1	TRBJ1-1	CASSRGTGADTEAFF	TGTGCCAGCAGCCGCGGGACAGGGGCCGACACTGAAGCTTTCTTT
-	TRBV6-5	-	TRBJ1-2	CASSYSPASDYGYTF	TGTGCCAGCAGTTACTCGCCCGCCAGCGACTATGGCTACACCTTC
many	TRBV6-2/TRBV6-3	-	TRBJ2-2	CASSHTSSNTGELFF	TGTGCCAGCAGTCACACTTCCTCCAACACCGGGGAGCTGTTTTTT
-	TRBV7-2	-	TRBJ2-7	CASSKGGAAYEQYF	TGTGCCAGCAGCAAAGGAGGGGCAGCCTACGAGCAGTACTTC
-	TRBV9	-	TRBJ1-1	CASSFTRVGVHTEAFF	TGTGCCAGCAGCTTTACCAGGGTAGGGGTGCACACTGAAGCTTTCTTT
many	TRBV28	-	TRBJ2-5	CASRDRPGGAETQYF	TGTGCCAGCCGGGACAGGCCCGGGGGGGCAGAGACCCAGTACTTC
-	TRBV6-1	-	TRBJ1-2	CASSATQELTNYGYTF	TGTGCCAGCAGTGCCACTCAGGAACTGACTAACTATGGCTACACCTTC
few	TRBV7-3	-	TRBJ2-4	CASSLTGGQDIQYF	TGTGCCAGCAGCTTAACGGGGGGGCAGGACATTCAGTACTTC
many	TRBV28	TRBD1	TRBJ1-2	CASRLGQGALYGYTF	TGTGCCAGCCGCCTGGGACAGGGTGCTCTCTATGGCTACACCTTC
many	TRBV27	-	TRBJ2-7	CASSTYPFEQYF	TGTGCCAGCAGCACATACCCCTTCGAGCAGTACTTC
many	TRBV6-1	-	TRBJ2-5	CASSEGADYQETQYF	TGTGCCAGCAGTGAGGGCGCGGATTACCAAGAGACCCAGTACTTC
many	TRBV20-1	-	TRBJ2-7	CSVLLRGEQYF	TGCAGTGTTCTTCTTAGGGGGGAGCAGTACTTC
many	TRBV4-1	-	TRBJ1-1	CASSQDMEGLNTEAFF	TGCGCCAGCAGCCAAGATATGGAGGGACTGAACACTGAAGCTTTCTTT
many	TRBV11-2	-	TRBJ2-7	CASSKGHKRGVYEQYF	TGTGCCAGCAGCAAGGGACACAAAAGGGGCGTCTACGAGCAGTACTTC
many	TRBV5-5	TRBD1	TRBJ1-2	CASSALSLDRGEGYTF	TGTGCCAGCAGCGCATTGTCCCTCGACAGGGGAGAAGGCTACACCTTC
many	TRBV6-2/TRBV6-3	TRBD2	TRBJ2-7	CASSSLAATSYNSYEQYF	TGTGCCAGCAGTTCGCTAGCGGCCACCTCCTACAACTCCTACGAGCAGTACTTC
many	TRBV28	-	TRBJ2-7	CASSFGSWRAGNEQYF	TGTGCCAGCAGTTTCGGTAGTTGGAGGGCTGGCAACGAGCAGTACTTC
once	TRBV12-3/TRBV12-4	TRBD1	TRBJ1-1	CASSPNRGNTEAFF	TGTGCCAGCAGCCCAAACAGGGGGAACACTGAAGCTTTCTTT
many	TRBV12-3/TRBV12-4	TRBD2	TRBJ2-5	CASNRAGETQYF	TGTGCCAGCAACCGAGCGGGGGAGACCCAGTACTTC
many	TRBV12-3/TRBV12-4	TRBD1	TRBJ2-7	CASSWTGGTYEQYF	TGTGCCAGCAGCTGGACAGGGGGAACCTACGAGCAGTACTTC
many	TRBV20-1	-	TRBJ2-7	CSARVGGTVYEQYF	TGCAGTGCTAGAGTTGGGGGAACGGTATACGAGCAGTACTTC
many	TRBV11-2	TRBD2	TRBJ2-5	CASSLPPSGLAGTETQYF	TGTGCCAGCAGCTTACCCCCCTCTGGACTAGCGGGAACGGAGACCCAGTACTTC
-	TRBV6-5	-	TRBJ2-6	CASSYSRSGANVLTF	TGTGCCAGCAGTTATTCCAGGTCTGGGGCCAACGTCCTGACTTTC
many	TRBV12-3/TRBV12-4	-	TRBJ2-7	CASSLASRVRSYEQYF	TGTGCCAGCAGTTTAGCGTCCAGGGTGCGCTCCTACGAGCAGTACTTC
-	TRBV9	-	TRBJ1-6	CASSVGGAPYNSPLHF	TGTGCCAGCAGCGTAGGAGGGGCACCCTATAATTCACCCCTCCACTTT
many	TRBV19	-	TRBJ1-1	CASSTLMRGTEAFF	TGTGCCAGTAGTACCTTAATGCGAGGAACTGAAGCTTTCTTT
many	TRBV7-8	-	TRBJ1-2	CASSLVGKYYGYTF	TGTGCCAGCAGCTTAGTTGGCAAATACTATGGCTACACCTTC
many	TRBV6-1	TRBD2	TRBJ2-2	CASREGLVTGELFF	TGTGCCAGCCGTGAAGGACTAGTCACCGGGGAGCTGTTTTTT
many	TRBV18	-	TRBJ1-2	CASSPRPGTRYGYTF	TGTGCCAGCTCTCCTCGGCCCGGGACAAGGTATGGCTACACCTTC
many	TRBV6-2/TRBV6-3	TRBD1	TRBJ1-1	CASSSTGVTEAFF	TGTGCCAGCAGTTCTACAGGGGTCACTGAAGCTTTCTTT
many	TRBV5-1	-	TRBJ2-2	CASSFTGNTGELFF	TGCGCCAGCAGCTTTACGGGAAACACCGGGGAGCTGTTTTTT
many	TRBV28	TRBD1	TRBJ1-1	CASSSRDRVGLRNTEAFF	TGTGCCAGCAGTTCACGTGACAGGGTGGGGCTGAGGAACACTGAAGCTTTCTTT
many	TRBV28	TRBD1	TRBJ1-5	CATWTGVEGNQPQHF	TGTGCCACCTGGACAGGGGTTGAGGGCAATCAGCCCCAGCATTTT
many	TRBV7-6	-	TRBJ2-7	CASSPPGTNEQYF	TGTGCCAGCAGCCCCCCGGGGACGAACGAGCAGTACTTC
many	TRBV6-5	-	TRBJ2-5	CASKGSGGAETQYF	TGTGCCAGTAAGGGATCCGGGGGCGCAGAGACCCAGTACTTC
many	TRBV10-3	TRBD2	TRBJ2-5	CAISAEGGETQYF	TGTGCCATCAGTGCTGAGGGAGGGGAGACCCAGTACTTC
-	TRBV5-1	TRBD1	TRBJ2-7	CASSLGGFSRGRGYEQYF	TGCGCCAGCAGCCTTGGAGGTTTTAGTAGGGGGCGCGGATACGAGCAGTACTTC
-	TRBV7-8	TRBD2	TRBJ2-5	CASSPARVAGFKTQYF	TGTGCCAGCAGCCCCGCCCGGGTAGCGGGATTCAAGACCCAGTACTTC
many	TRBV27	-	TRBJ2-6	CASAQVPGANVLTF	TGTGCCAGCGCGCAGGTACCTGGGGCCAACGTCCTGACTTTC
-	TRBV6-2/TRBV6-3	TRBD2	TRBJ2-7	CTSSVPVLAGVSFNEQYF	TGTACCAGCTCCGTCCCGGTACTAGCGGGAGTGAGTTTCAACGAGCAGTACTTC
many	TRBV30	-	TRBJ1-1	CAWSHNTEAFF	TGTGCCTGGAGCCATAACACTGAAGCTTTCTTT
many	TRBV6-2/TRBV6-3	TRBD1	TRBJ1-5	CASSYGTVANQPQHF	TGTGCCAGCAGTTACGGGACAGTTGCCAATCAGCCCCAGCATTTT
many	TRBV19	TRBD2	TRBJ2-7	CASSIGTSGSYEQYF	TGTGCCAGTAGTATTGGGACTAGCGGTTCCTACGAGCAGTACTTC
few	TRBV4-2	TRBD1	TRBJ2-2	CASSQDLGGSRELFF	TGTGCCAGCAGCCAAGATTTAGGGGGCTCTCGGGAGCTGTTTTTT
-	TRBV15	TRBD1	TRBJ1-1	CATSRDGSGQGGAVEAFF	TGTGCCACCAGCAGAGATGGGTCGGGACAGGGGGGAGCGGTTGAAGCTTTCTTT
many	TRBV12-3/TRBV12-4	-	TRBJ2-7	CASSPSGSRSYEQYF	TGTGCCAGCAGCCCCTCAGGGAGTCGCTCCTACGAGCAGTACTTC
many	TRBV6-1	-	TRBJ1-6	CASSEYWTDYNSPLHF	TGTGCCAGCAGTGAATACTGGACAGATTATAATTCACCCCTCCACTTT
few	TRBV18	-	TRBJ2-7	CASSPARTYEQYF	TGTGCCAGCTCACCAGCACGGACCTACGAGCAGTACTTC
many	TRBV25-1	-	TRBJ1-3	CASMFRNTIYF	TGTGCCAGCATGTTCCGAAACACCATATATTTT
many	TRBV12-5	TRBD2	TRBJ2-7	CASGLGLAGLYEQYF	TGTGCTAGTGGTTTGGGACTAGCGGGGCTCTACGAGCAGTACTTC
many	TRBV29-1	-	TRBJ2-7	CSVVLGNEQYF	TGCAGCGTTGTTTTGGGAAACGAGCAGTACTTC
many	TRBV20-1	TRBD1	TRBJ2-7	CSARDGTGNYEQYF	TGCAGTGCTAGAGATGGGACAGGGAACTACGAGCAGTACTTC
-	TRBV14	TRBD2	TRBJ2-7	CASSAGLAGGPCSIYEQYF	TGTGCCAGCAGCGCGGGACTAGCGGGAGGGCCCTGTTCGATCTACGAGCAGTACTTC